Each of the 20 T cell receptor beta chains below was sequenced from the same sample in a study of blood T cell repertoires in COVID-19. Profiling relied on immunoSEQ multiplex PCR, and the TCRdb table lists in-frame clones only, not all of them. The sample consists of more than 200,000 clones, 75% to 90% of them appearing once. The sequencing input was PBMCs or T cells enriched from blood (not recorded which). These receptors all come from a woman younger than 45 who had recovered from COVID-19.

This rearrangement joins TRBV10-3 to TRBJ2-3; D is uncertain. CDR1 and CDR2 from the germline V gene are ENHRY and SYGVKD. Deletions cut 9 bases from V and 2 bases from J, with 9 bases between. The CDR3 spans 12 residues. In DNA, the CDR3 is TGTGCCATTTCCCAATCCACAGATACGCAGTATTTT. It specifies CAISQSTDTQYF.

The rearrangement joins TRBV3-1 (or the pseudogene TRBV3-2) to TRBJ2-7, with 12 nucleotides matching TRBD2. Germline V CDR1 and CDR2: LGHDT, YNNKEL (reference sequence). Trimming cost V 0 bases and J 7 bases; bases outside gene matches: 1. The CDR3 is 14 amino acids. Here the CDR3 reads CASSQETSGREQYF. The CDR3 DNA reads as TGTGCCAGCAGCCAAGAGACTAGCGGGAGAGAGCAGTACTTC.

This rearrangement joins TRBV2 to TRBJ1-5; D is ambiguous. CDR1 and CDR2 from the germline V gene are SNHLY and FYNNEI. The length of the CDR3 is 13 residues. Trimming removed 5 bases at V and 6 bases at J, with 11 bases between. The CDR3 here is CASSREGSQPQHF. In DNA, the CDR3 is TGTGCCAGCAGTAGGGAGGGTTCTCAGCCCCAGCATTTT.

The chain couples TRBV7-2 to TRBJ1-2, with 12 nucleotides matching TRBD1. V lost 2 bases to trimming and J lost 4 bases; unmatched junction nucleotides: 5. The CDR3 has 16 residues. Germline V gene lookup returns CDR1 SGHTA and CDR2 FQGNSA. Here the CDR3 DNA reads TGTGCCAGCAGCTTACGCGGGACAGGGGGCGTCTATGGCTACACCTTC. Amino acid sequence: CASSLRGTGGVYGYTF.

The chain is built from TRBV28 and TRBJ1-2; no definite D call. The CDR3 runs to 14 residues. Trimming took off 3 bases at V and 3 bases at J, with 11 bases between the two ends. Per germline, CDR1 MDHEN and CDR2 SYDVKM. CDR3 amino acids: CASSFAGNDYGYTF. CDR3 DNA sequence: TGTGCCAGCAGTTTTGCGGGAAATGACTATGGCTACACCTTC.

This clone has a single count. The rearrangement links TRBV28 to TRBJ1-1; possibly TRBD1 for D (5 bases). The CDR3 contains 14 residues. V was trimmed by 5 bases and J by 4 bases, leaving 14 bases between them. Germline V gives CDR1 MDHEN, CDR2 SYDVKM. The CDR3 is CASSLHPGGTEAFF. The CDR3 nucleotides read TGTGCCAGCAGTCTACACCCCGGGGGCACTGAAGCTTTCTTT.

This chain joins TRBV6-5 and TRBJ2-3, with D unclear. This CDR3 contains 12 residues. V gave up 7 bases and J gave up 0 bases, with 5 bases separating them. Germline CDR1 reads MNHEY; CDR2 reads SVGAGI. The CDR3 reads CASTPSTDTQYF. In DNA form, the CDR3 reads TGTGCCAGCACCCCGAGCACAGATACGCAGTATTTT.

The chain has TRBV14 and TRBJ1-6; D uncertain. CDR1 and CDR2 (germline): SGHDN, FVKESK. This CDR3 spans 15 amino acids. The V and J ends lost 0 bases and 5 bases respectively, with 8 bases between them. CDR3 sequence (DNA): TGTGCCAGCAGCCAAGAGGCCAAACATAATTCACCCCTCCACTTT. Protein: CASSQEAKHNSPLHF.

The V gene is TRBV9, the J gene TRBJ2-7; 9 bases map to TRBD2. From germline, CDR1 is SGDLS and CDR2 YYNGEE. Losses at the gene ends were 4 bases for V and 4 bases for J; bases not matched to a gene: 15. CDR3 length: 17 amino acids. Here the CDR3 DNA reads TGTGCCAGCAGCCCCCAACCCTCGGGGCTAGCGGGATACGAGCAGTACTTC. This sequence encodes CASSPQPSGLAGYEQYF.

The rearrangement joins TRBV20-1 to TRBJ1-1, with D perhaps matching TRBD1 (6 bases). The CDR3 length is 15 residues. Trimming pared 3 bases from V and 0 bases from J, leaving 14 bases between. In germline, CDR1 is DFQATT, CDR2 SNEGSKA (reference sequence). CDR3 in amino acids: CSASSQGSVNTEAFF. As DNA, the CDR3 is TGCAGTGCTAGTAGTCAGGGGTCGGTGAACACTGAAGCTTTCTTT.

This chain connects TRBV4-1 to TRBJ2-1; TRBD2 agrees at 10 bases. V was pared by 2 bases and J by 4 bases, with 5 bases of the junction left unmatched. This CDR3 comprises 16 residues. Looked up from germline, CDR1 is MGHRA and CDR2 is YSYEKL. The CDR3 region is CASSQLPSGRYNEQFF. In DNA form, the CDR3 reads TGCGCCAGCAGCCAACTGCCTAGCGGGAGATACAATGAGCAGTTCTTC.

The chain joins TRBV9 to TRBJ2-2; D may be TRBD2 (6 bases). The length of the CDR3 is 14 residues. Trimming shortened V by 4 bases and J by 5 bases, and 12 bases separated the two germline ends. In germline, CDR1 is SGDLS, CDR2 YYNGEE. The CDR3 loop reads CASSLDGRTGELFF. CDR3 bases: TGTGCCAGCAGCCTAGACGGGAGAACCGGGGAGCTGTTTTTT.

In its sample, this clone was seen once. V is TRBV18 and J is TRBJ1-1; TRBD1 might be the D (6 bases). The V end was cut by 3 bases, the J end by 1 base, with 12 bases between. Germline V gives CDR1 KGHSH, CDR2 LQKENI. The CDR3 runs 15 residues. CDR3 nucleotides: TGTGCCAGCTCACCTTCTCACAGGGAGAACACTGAAGCTTTCTTT. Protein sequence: CASSPSHRENTEAFF.

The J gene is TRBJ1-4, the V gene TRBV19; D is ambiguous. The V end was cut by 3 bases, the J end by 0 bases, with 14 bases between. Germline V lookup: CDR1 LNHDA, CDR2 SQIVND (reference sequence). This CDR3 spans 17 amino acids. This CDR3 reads CASSMAISQATNEKLFF. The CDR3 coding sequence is TGTGCCAGTAGTATGGCCATTTCGCAGGCAACTAATGAAAAACTGTTTTTT. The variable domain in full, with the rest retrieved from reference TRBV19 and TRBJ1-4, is DGGITQSPKYLFRKEGQNVTLSCEQNLNHDAMYWYRQDPGQGLRLIYYSQIVNDFQKGDIAEGYSVSREKKESFPLTVTSAQKNPTAFYLCASSMAISQATNEKLFFGSGTQLSVL.

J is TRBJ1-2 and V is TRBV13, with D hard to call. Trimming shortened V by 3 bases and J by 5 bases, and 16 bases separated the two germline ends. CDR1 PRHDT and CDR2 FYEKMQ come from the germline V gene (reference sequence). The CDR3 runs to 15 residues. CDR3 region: CASSLGRSSFYGYTF. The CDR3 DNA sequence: TGTGCCAGCAGCTTGGGCAGAAGCTCTTTTTATGGCTACACCTTC.

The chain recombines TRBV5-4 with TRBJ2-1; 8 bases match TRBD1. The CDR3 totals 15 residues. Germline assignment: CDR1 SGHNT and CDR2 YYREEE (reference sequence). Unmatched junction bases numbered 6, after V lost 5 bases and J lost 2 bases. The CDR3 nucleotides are TGTGCCAGCAGGGACAGGGCAAGGGCCTACAATGAGCAGTTCTTC. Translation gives CASRDRARAYNEQFF. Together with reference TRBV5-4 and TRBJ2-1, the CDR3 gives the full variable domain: ETGVTQSPTHLIKTRGQQVTLRCSSQSGHNTVSWYQQALGQGPQFIFQYYREEENGRGNFPPRFSGLQFPNYSSELNVNALELDDSALYLCASRDRARAYNEQFFGPGTRLTVL.

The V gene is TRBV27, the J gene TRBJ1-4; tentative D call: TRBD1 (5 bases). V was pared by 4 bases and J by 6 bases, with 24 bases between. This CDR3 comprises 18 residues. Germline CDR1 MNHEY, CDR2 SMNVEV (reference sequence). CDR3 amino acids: CASSYSPGRIGVHEKLFF. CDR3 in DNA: TGTGCCAGCAGTTATTCTCCAGGGCGGATCGGTGTGCATGAAAAACTGTTTTTT.

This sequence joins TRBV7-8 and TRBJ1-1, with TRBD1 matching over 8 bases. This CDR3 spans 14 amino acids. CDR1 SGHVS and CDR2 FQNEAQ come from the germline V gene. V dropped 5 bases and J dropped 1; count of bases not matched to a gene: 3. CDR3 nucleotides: TGTGCCAGCAGCCTCAGGGGGCAGAACACTGAAGCTTTCTTT. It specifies CASSLRGQNTEAFF. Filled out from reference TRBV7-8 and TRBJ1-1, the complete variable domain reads GAGVSQSPRYKVAKRGQDVALRCDPISGHVSLFWYQQALGQGPEFLTYFQNEAQLDKSGLPSDRFFAERPEGSVSTLKIQRTQQEDSAVYLCASSLRGQNTEAFFGQGTRLTVV.

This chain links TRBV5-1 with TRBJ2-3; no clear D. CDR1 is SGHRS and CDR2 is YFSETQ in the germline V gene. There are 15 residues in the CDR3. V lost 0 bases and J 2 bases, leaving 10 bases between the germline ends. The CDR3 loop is CASSLVGKNTDTQYF. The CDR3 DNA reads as TGCGCCAGCAGCTTGGTGGGCAAGAACACAGATACGCAGTATTTT.

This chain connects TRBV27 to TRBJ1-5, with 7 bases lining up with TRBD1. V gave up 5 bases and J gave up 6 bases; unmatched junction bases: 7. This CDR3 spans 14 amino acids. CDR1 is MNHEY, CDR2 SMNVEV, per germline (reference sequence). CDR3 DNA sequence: TGTGCCAGCAGTGGCATAGGGGGCCTTCAGCCCCAGCATTTT. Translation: CASSGIGGLQPQHF.